This T cell receptor beta chain is from a study of T-cell reconstitution after alpha-beta-depleted transplantation in children. The study, taken as a whole, reports: The authors attributed T-cell counts and diversity one year after transplant mostly to newly produced T cells. Several hundred expanded graft clones reportedly supplied alpha-beta T cells about two months after transplant. Surviving recipient T cells and intrathymic progenitors accounted for some patients' high TCRbeta diversity at day 60.

The CDR3 contains 14 residues. This clonotype was counted only a few times. Its antigen remains unidentified. TCRbeta library construction was performed incorporating unique molecular identifiers. TCRdb re-analysed the PCR reads in MiXCR, keeping a single row per CDR3 protein. The data hold about 400,000 distinct CDR3 sequences, with 15% to 20% observed a single time. Material: PBMCs, mostly from graft donor cells, obtained 360 days after TCRalphabeta/CD19-depleted stem cell transplant. The V gene is TRBV21-1, the J gene TRBJ2-7; TRBD2 reflects the table's D call only, with no check against the DNA. TRBV21-1 represents a pseudogene. This TCR was sampled from a boy under two years old who had a stem cell transplant for Wiskott-Aldrich syndrome, so the T cells may come from the graft donor. The CDR3 DNA follows: TGTGCCAGCACCTGGGCTAGCGTCTCCTACGAGCAGTACTTC. It encodes CASTWASVSYEQYF.